This T cell receptor beta chain was recovered during a study of T cells in Graves' hyperthyroidism and ophthalmopathy. The CDR3 is 14 residues long. The germline gives CDR1 LNHDA, CDR2 SQIVND (reference sequence). Trimming removed 3 bases from V and 4 bases from J, with 12 bases in between. Amplified TCR beta CDR3 regions derived from RNA transcripts. The HTBI set primed first-round TCR CDR3 RT-PCR. TCRdb redid the calling of the multiplex PCR reads with MiXCR, one entry per CDR3 protein. Found here are about 270,000 distinct CDR3 sequences, 20% to 25% of them singletons; the top ten hold around 62%. This clonotype came up a few times.

Sequencing input: blood. The source of this sequence is a man aged 30-40 years with Graves' ophthalmopathy. The chain is built from TRBV19 and TRBJ2-5; D gene uncertain. The CDR3 sequence is CASSISRLGETQYF. The CDR3 DNA reads as TGTGCCAGTAGTATTAGTAGGCTCGGAGAGACCCAGTACTTC.